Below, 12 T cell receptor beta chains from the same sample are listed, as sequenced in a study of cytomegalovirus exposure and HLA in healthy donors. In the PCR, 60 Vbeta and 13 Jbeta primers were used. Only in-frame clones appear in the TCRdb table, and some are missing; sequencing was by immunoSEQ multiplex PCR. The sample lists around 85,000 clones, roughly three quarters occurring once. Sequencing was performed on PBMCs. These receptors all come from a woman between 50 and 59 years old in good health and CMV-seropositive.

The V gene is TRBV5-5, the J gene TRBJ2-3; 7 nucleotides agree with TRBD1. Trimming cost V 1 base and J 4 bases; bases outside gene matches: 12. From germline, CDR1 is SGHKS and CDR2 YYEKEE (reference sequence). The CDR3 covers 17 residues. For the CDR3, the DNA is TGTGCCAGCAGCTTGCCCGGGACAGCTCAACGGGCAGATACGCAGTATTTT. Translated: CASSLPGTAQRADTQYF. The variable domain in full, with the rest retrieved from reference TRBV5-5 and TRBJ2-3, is DAGVTQSPTHLIKTRGQQVTLRCSPISGHKSVSWYQQVLGQGPQFIFQYYEKEERGRGNFPDRFSARQFPNYSSELNVNALLLGDSALYLCASSLPGTAQRADTQYFGPGTRLTVL.

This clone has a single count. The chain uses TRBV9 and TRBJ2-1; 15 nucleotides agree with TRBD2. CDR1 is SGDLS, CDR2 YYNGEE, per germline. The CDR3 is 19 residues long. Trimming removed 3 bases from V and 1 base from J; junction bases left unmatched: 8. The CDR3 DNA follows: TGTGCCAGCAGCGCCGGGACTAGCGGGAGGTGGGCTTCCTACAATGAGCAGTTCTTC. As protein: CASSAGTSGRWASYNEQFF.

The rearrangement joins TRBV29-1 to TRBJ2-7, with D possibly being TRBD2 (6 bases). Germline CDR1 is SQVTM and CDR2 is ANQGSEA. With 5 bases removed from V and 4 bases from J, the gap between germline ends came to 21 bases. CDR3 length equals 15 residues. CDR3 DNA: TGCAGCGTTCACCATGGGCCTAGCGATGGGTACGAGCAGTACTTC. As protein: CSVHHGPSDGYEQYF.

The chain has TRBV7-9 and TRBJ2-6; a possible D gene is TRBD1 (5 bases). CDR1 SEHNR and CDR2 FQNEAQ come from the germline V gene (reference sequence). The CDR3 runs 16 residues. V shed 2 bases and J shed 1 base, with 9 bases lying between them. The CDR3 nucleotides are TGTGCCAGCAGCTTACACAGGCAGTCTGGGGCCAACGTCCTGACTTTC. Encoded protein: CASSLHRQSGANVLTF.

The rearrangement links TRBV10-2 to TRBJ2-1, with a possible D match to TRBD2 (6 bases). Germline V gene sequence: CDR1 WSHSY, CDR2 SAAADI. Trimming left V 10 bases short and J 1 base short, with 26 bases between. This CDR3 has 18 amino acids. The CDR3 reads CATKVTRGGSGSYNEQFF. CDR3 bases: TGCGCCACCAAGGTTACCCGGGGAGGTAGCGGTTCCTACAATGAGCAGTTCTTC.

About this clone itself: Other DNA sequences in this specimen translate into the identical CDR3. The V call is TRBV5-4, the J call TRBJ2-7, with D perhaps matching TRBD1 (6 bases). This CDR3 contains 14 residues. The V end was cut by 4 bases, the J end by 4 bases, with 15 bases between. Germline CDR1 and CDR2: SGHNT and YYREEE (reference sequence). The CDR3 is CASSGGLASYEQYF. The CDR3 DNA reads TGTGCCAGCAGCGGGGGCCTCGCGTCTTACGAGCAGTACTTC.

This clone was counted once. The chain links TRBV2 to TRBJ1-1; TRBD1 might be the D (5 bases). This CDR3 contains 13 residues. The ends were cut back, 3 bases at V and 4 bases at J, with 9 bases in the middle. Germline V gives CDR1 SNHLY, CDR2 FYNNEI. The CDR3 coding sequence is TGTGCCAGCAGTGAGCAGGGCGGCACTGAAGCTTTCTTT. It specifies CASSEQGGTEAFF.

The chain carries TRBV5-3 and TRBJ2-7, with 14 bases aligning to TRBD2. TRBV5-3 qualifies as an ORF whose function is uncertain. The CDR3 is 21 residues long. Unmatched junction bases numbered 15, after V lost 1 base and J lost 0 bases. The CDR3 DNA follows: TGTGCCAGAAGCTTGTGGGGGGAGGGACAGGGGACTAGCGGGAGCTCCTACGAGCAGTACGTC. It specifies CARSLWGEGQGTSGSSYEQYV.

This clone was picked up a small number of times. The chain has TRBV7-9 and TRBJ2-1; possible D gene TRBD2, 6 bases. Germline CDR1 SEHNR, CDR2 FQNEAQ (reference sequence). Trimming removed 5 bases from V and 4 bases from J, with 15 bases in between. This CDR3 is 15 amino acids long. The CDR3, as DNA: TGTGCCAGCAGCGTCCGGGACTTCCCTTACAATGAGCAGTTCTTC. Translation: CASSVRDFPYNEQFF.

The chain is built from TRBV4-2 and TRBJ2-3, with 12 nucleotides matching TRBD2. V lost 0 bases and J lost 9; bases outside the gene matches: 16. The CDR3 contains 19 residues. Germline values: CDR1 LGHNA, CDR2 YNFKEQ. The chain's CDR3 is CASSQEDPSRTSGDITQYF. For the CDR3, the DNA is TGTGCCAGCAGCCAAGAGGATCCTTCTCGGACTAGCGGGGACATCACGCAGTATTTT.

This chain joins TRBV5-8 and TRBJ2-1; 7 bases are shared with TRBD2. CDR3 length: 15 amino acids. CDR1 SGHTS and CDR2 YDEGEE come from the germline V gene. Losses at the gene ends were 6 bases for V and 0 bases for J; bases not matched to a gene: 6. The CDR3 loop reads CASIRGVSSYNEQFF. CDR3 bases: TGTGCCAGCATCCGGGGGGTGAGCTCCTACAATGAGCAGTTCTTC.

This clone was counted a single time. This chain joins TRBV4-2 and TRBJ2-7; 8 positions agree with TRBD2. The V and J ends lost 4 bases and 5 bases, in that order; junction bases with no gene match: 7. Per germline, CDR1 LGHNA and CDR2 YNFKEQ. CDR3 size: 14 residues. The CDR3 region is CASSPGLAHDEQYF. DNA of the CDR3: TGTGCCAGCAGCCCCGGACTAGCCCATGACGAGCAGTACTTC.